This TCR beta chain comes out of a study of cytomegalovirus exposure and HLA in healthy donors. PCR involved 60 Vbeta and 13 Jbeta primers. Assay used: immunoSEQ multiplex PCR; TCRdb lists only in-frame clones, some missing. This sample has over 150,000 clones, with 75% to 80% found just once. Trimming pared 0 bases from V and 2 bases from J, leaving 8 bases between. Germline CDR1 is SGHKS and CDR2 is YYEKEE (reference sequence). The CDR3 spans 14 residues. A word on this clone: Its antigen is not identified.

Study results and caveats: Later analysis associated a missense DCLRE1C variant with TCR beta V- and J-gene trimming. CMV serostatus alone was available as immune exposure information.

The sequenced sample was PBMCs. The clonotype comes from a woman between 40 and 55 years old in good health and CMV-seropositive. This chain joins TRBV5-5 and TRBJ1-2, with a possible D match to TRBD1 (5 bases). In DNA form, the CDR3 reads TGTGCCAGCAGCTTGGCGTCAGGGAACTATGGCTACACCTTC. Its protein is CASSLASGNYGYTF.